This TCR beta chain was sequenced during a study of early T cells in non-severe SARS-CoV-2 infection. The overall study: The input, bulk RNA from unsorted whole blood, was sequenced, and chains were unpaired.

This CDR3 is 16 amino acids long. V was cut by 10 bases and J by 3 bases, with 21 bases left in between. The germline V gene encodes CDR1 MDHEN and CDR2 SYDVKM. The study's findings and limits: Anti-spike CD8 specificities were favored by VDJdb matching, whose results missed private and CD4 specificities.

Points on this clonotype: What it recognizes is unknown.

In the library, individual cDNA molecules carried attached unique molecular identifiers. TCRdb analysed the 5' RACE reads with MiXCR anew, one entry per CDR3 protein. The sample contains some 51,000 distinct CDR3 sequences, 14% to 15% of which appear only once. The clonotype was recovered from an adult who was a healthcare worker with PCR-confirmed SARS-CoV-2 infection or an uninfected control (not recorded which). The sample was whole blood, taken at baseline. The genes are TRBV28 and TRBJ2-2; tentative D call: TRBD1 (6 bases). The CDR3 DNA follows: TGTGCCACACTACAGGGACCCGAATATTACACCGGGGAGCTGTTTTTT. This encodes CATLQGPEYYTGELFF. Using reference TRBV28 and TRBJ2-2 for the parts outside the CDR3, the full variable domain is DVKVTQSSRYLVKRTGEKVFLECVQDMDHENMFWYRQDPGLGLRLIYFSYDVKMKEKGDIPEGYSVSREKKERFSLILESASTNQTSMYLCATLQGPEYYTGELFFGEGSRLTVL.